The 2 T cell receptor beta chains listed next were all sequenced from one sample in a study of response to subunit inactivated influenza vaccine. TCRdb ran MiXCR on the RT-PCR reads and lists one entry per CDR3 protein. The sample consists of hundreds of thousands of distinct CDR3 sequences, 14% of them appearing once. Sequencing used PBMCs from blood, obtained roughly 15 days before vaccination. The origin of the receptors is a man aged 50-59 years who received an inactivated influenza vaccine.

The chain couples TRBV3-1 to TRBJ2-1; TRBD2 agrees at 9 bases. After removal of 5 bases from V and 9 bases from J, the junction contained 11 bases not matched to a gene. Germline assignment: CDR1 LGHDT and CDR2 YNNKEL (reference sequence). This CDR3 contains 15 residues. The CDR3 sequence is CASSSRGGGAGEQFF. The CDR3 coding sequence is TGTGCCAGCAGCTCTCGCGGCGGGGGGGCCGGTGAGCAGTTCTTC.

This clonotype has a handful of counts. This chain uses TRBV7-9 with TRBJ2-7; the match to TRBD2 covers 7 bases. From germline, CDR1 is SEHNR and CDR2 FQNEAQ (reference sequence). The CDR3 covers 16 residues. Trimming at V came to 1 base and at J to 1 base, leaving 7 bases not matched to a gene. The CDR3, as DNA: TGTGCCAGCAGCTTAGAAGGGCGAGCGGGATCCTACGAGCAGTACTTC. Translated, it gives CASSLEGRAGSYEQYF.